The 14 T cell receptor beta chains presented below share a single source sample, sequenced in a study of T cell responses to AZD1222 COVID-19 vaccine. Clones were sequenced by immunoSEQ multiplex PCR, and TCRdb holds only the in-frame ones, with some missing. The table shows some 130,000 clones, with roughly 90% occurring only once. Here the sequenced sample was peripheral blood, taken 28 days after the second AZD1222 dose. These TCRs come from an adult who received the AZD1222 COVID-19 vaccine.

The rearrangement joins TRBV6-4 to TRBJ2-2; a weak D match, TRBD2 (5 bases). The CDR3 has 16 residues. In germline, CDR1 is MRHNA, CDR2 SNTAGT. The V end lost 5 bases, the J end lost 3 bases, and 16 bases lay between the germline ends. CDR3 nucleotides: TGTGCCAGCAGTCTTAGAGCGGTCCCAGACACCGGGGAGCTGTTTTTT. Translating gives CASSLRAVPDTGELFF.

In this sample, this clone turned up once. J is TRBJ2-1 and V is TRBV28; D gene unclear. The V gene's germline CDR1 is MDHEN and CDR2 SYDVKM. This CDR3 region has 15 residues. Trimming stripped 2 bases from V and 2 bases from J, with 10 bases between. CDR3 coding DNA: TGTGCCAGCAGTTTAATAGTTGGAACCTACAATGAGCAGTTCTTC. This gives the protein CASSLIVGTYNEQFF.

The V gene is TRBV5-4, the J gene TRBJ1-1; D call uncertain. CDR3 length equals 15 residues. V shed 4 bases and J shed 1 base, with 14 bases lying between them. CDR1 and CDR2 (germline): SGHNT, YYREEE (reference sequence). The CDR3 loop is CASSLAQSGNTEAFF. CDR3 DNA: TGTGCCAGCAGCCTCGCTCAGTCCGGGAACACTGAAGCTTTCTTT. Complete variable domain (other parts from reference TRBV5-4 and TRBJ1-1): ETGVTQSPTHLIKTRGQQVTLRCSSQSGHNTVSWYQQALGQGPQFIFQYYREEENGRGNFPPRFSGLQFPNYSSELNVNALELDDSALYLCASSLAQSGNTEAFFGQGTRLTVV.

This clone came up a few times. The V gene is TRBV2, the J gene TRBJ1-4; 9 positions match TRBD1. The CDR3 loop spans 14 amino acids. Germline CDR1 SNHLY, CDR2 FYNNEI. V gave up 5 bases and J gave up 9 bases; unmatched junction bases: 7. The DNA for the CDR3 is TGTGCCAGCAGTACCGGGACAGGGTTAAAAAAACTGTTTTTT. This encodes CASSTGTGLKKLFF.

The chain recombines TRBV19 with TRBJ2-5; TRBD2 matches 10 bases. V gave up 0 bases and J gave up 5 bases; unmatched junction bases: 6. From germline, CDR1 is LNHDA and CDR2 SQIVND (reference sequence). This CDR3 region has 16 residues. CDR3 sequence: CASSIEGTSERETQYF. CDR3 coding DNA: TGTGCCAGTAGTATAGAGGGGACTAGCGAGCGGGAGACCCAGTACTTC. The full variable domain, its missing parts supplied by reference TRBV19 and TRBJ2-5, is DGGITQSPKYLFRKEGQNVTLSCEQNLNHDAMYWYRQDPGQGLRLIYYSQIVNDFQKGDIAEGYSVSREKKESFPLTVTSAQKNPTAFYLCASSIEGTSERETQYFGPGTRLLVL.

The chain recombines TRBV7-2 with TRBJ2-3; D not certain. Germline V gene data show CDR1 as SGHTA and CDR2 as FQGNSA. The germline V and J ends were trimmed by 5 bases and 0 bases, with 9 bases remaining between them. The CDR3 contains 14 residues. The CDR3 bases are TGTGCCAGCAGCCGGAGAAGGAGCACAGATACGCAGTATTTT. Protein sequence: CASSRRRSTDTQYF.

The chain recombines TRBV18 with TRBJ1-5; TRBD1 matches at 8 bases. The CDR3 length is 15 residues. The germline V gene has CDR1 KGHSH and CDR2 LQKENI. Trimming removed 3 bases from V and 7 bases from J; junction bases left unmatched: 8. As DNA, the CDR3 is TGTGCCAGCTCACCTCCTGACAGGGGAATCCAGCCCCAGCATTTT. Translating it yields CASSPPDRGIQPQHF. The full variable domain, rest sourced from reference TRBV18 and TRBJ1-5, is NAGVMQNPRHLVRRRGQEARLRCSPMKGHSHVYWYRQLPEEGLKFMVYLQKENIIDESGMPKERFSAEFPKEGPSILRIQQVVRGDSAAYFCASSPPDRGIQPQHFGDGTRLSIL.

The sample holds one count of this clone. This chain uses TRBV7-3 with TRBJ2-1; 7 nucleotides align to TRBD1. CDR1 and CDR2 from the germline V gene are SGHTA and FQGTGA. The ends lost 5 bases at V and 8 bases at J; junction bases unmatched: 9. The CDR3 spans 14 residues. The CDR3 sequence: CASSKNRGNDEQFF. The CDR3 DNA follows: TGTGCCAGCAGCAAGAACAGGGGAAACGATGAGCAGTTCTTC.

This chain joins TRBV29-1 and TRBJ1-4; D possibly corresponds to TRBD1 (6 bases). In germline, CDR1 is SQVTM, CDR2 ANQGSEA. CDR3 length: 14 residues. Deletions cut 4 bases from V and 5 bases from J, with 14 bases between. CDR3 DNA sequence: TGCAGCGTTGGGGGGCAGGGGCCAAATGAAAAACTGTTTTTT. This sequence encodes CSVGGQGPNEKLFF.

The chain combines TRBV18 with TRBJ2-7, with 13 bases aligning to TRBD2. The germline CDR1 and CDR2 sequences are KGHSH and LQKENI. The CDR3 extends over 16 amino acids. Trimming at V came to 2 bases and at J to 1 base, leaving 2 bases not matched to a gene. CDR3 loop: CASSPEGLAGSYEQYF. The CDR3 region has the DNA TGTGCCAGCTCACCAGAGGGACTAGCGGGATCCTACGAGCAGTACTTC.

The rearrangement links TRBV29-1 to TRBJ2-6, with TRBD1 matching 7 bases. V shed 5 bases, J shed 0 bases, and the junction held 10 bases outside the gene matches. Germline CDR1 reads SQVTM; CDR2 reads ANQGSEA. The CDR3 is 17 residues long. The CDR3 protein is CSVLTRDSPSGANVLTF. CDR3 in DNA: TGCAGCGTTTTAACCCGGGACAGTCCCTCTGGGGCCAACGTCCTGACTTTC.

The chain uses TRBV2 and TRBJ1-2, with unresolved D. The germline CDR1 and CDR2 sequences are SNHLY and FYNNEI. V was trimmed by 3 bases and J by 8 bases, leaving 10 bases between them. The CDR3 is made up of 12 amino acids. The CDR3 bases are TGTGCCAGCAGTGAGTTCGGGGTCGGCTACACCTTC. Translated: CASSEFGVGYTF.

This chain links TRBV4-1 with TRBJ1-5; TRBD1 might be the D (6 bases). The CDR3 spans 14 residues. Trimming shortened V by 8 bases and J by 0 bases, and 11 bases separated the two germline ends. CDR1 is MGHRA, CDR2 YSYEKL, per germline. The CDR3: CASARQDSNQPQHF. The CDR3 DNA sequence: TGCGCCAGCGCCAGACAGGATAGCAATCAGCCCCAGCATTTT.

The genes are TRBV2 and TRBJ1-6, with D possibly TRBD1 on 6 matching bases. The CDR3 totals 13 residues. CDR1 is SNHLY and CDR2 is FYNNEI in the germline V gene. Trimming removed 7 bases at V and 10 bases at J, with 14 bases between. CDR3 coding DNA: TGTGCCAGCAACAGGGAGTCAGGATCACCCCTCCACTTT. Translating it yields CASNRESGSPLHF.